This T cell receptor beta chain was sequenced for a study of T cells in Graves' hyperthyroidism and ophthalmopathy. Study results and limitations: In the blood, most expanded thyroid clonotypes above 0.001 appeared as well.

Germline assignment: CDR1 SGDLS and CDR2 YYNGEE. V lost 2 bases and J lost 6, with 15 bases in between. The CDR3 spans 16 residues. Uncontrolled infection, other autoimmune disease, pregnancy or lactation led to exclusion. From RNA transcripts, TCR beta CDR3 regions were amplified. TCR CDR3 underwent first-round RT-PCR with the HTBI primer set. TCRdb used MiXCR to reprocess the multiplex PCR reads, holding one entry per CDR3 protein. Among around 600,000 distinct CDR3 sequences listed, just under 45% were seen once. As to this clonotype: The antigen remains unidentified.

The V gene is TRBV9, the J gene TRBJ1-6, with D tentatively TRBD1 (6 bases). The source is an adult man with Graves' disease, either hyperthyroidism or ophthalmopathy (not recorded which). Sequenced material: peripheral blood or thyroid tissue (not recorded which). The CDR3 is CASSVSWGAGNSPLHF. Here the CDR3 DNA reads TGTGCCAGCAGCGTTTCGTGGGGGGCGGGTAATTCACCCCTCCACTTT.